The T cell receptor (beta chain) described here comes from a study of OX40 agonist ivuxolimab in advanced cancers. Study information: Ivuxolimab doses were 0.01, 0.1, 0.3, 1.5, 3 or 10 mg/kg every 2 weeks. General observations from the study: Circulating CD4+ and CD8+ T cells showed clonal expansion by week 6 at 0.1 to 3.0 mg/kg.

Data came from immunoSEQ multiplex PCR; TCRdb stores just in-frame clones and leaves some out. The sample consists of about 32,000 clones, around 81% of them appearing once. Germline V gene data show CDR1 as SGHTS and CDR2 as YDEGEE. The V gene lost 5 bases and the J gene lost 6 bases, with 15 bases spanning the gap. The CDR3 contains 14 residues. This clone was found once. Its antigen is not known. J is TRBJ1-5 and V is TRBV5-8; D might be TRBD1 (6 bases). The input for sequencing was CD4+ or CD8+ T cells sorted from blood, taken in a trial of the OX40 agonist ivuxolimab. The sequence was collected from an adult with an advanced solid tumor such as melanoma, head and neck, liver or kidney cancer. The CDR3 region has the DNA TGTGCCAGCAGGACCGGGGGGCTCGGTCAGCCCCAGCATTTT. It encodes CASRTGGLGQPQHF.